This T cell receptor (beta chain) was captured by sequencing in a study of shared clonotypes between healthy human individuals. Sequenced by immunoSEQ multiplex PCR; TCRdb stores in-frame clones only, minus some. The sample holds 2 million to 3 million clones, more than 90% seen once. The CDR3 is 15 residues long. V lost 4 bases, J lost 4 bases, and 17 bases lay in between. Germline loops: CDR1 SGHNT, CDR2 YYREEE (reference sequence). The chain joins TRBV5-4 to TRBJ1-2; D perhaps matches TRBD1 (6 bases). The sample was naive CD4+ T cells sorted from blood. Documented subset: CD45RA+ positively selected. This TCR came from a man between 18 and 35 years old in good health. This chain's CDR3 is CASSDGQGMFYGYTF. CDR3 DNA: TGTGCCAGCAGCGATGGCCAGGGGATGTTCTATGGCTACACCTTC.